These 15 T cell receptor beta chains originate from one sample sequenced in a study of T cell responses to AZD1222 COVID-19 vaccine. Only in-frame clones appear in the TCRdb table, and some are missing; sequencing was by immunoSEQ multiplex PCR. Among 170,000 or so clones listed, approximately 90% were seen once. The sample here was peripheral blood, taken on day 0 of AZD1222 vaccination. Source of these receptors: an adult in good health.

V usage is TRBV11-1 and J usage is TRBJ1-1; D not resolved. Trimming cost V 8 bases and J 1 base, with 5 bases left between them. Germline V CDR1 and CDR2: SGHAT, FQDESV (reference sequence). The CDR3 sequence is 11 residues long. The CDR3 loop reads CASGGNTEAFF. The DNA of the CDR3 is TGTGCCAGCGGAGGGAACACTGAAGCTTTCTTT.

The chain combines TRBV2 with TRBJ1-1, with no clear D. The CDR3 length is 12 residues. In germline, CDR1 is SNHLY, CDR2 FYNNEI. Trimming pared 6 bases from V and 3 bases from J, leaving 8 bases between. The CDR3 is CASSSSHTEAFF. As DNA, the CDR3 is TGTGCCAGCAGCTCTTCCCACACTGAAGCTTTCTTT.

J is TRBJ2-1 and V is TRBV7-8, with 7 bases aligning to TRBD1. The CDR3 contains 17 residues. CDR1 is SGHVS, CDR2 FQNEAQ, per germline. The V gene end was trimmed by 7 bases and the J gene end by 3 bases; junction bases not matched to a gene: 15. CDR3 nucleotide sequence: TGTGCCAGCACCGACCCCCAGGGGACAGTGAGCTACAATGAGCAGTTCTTC. This codes for CASTDPQGTVSYNEQFF. Using reference TRBV7-8 and TRBJ2-1 for the parts outside the CDR3, the full variable domain is GAGVSQSPRYKVAKRGQDVALRCDPISGHVSLFWYQQALGQGPEFLTYFQNEAQLDKSGLPSDRFFAERPEGSVSTLKIQRTQQEDSAVYLCASTDPQGTVSYNEQFFGPGTRLTVL.

In DNA form, the CDR3 reads TGTGCCAGCTCACCGGACAGGGCAGGGGCCAACGTCCTGACTTTC. Its translation: CASSPDRAGANVLTF. This rearrangement joins TRBV18 to TRBJ2-6, with 8 nucleotides matching TRBD1. The trim removed 3 bases at V and 4 bases at J, leaving 2 bases unmatched. This CDR3 is built from 15 residues. The V gene's germline CDR1 is KGHSH and CDR2 LQKENI.

V is TRBV21-1 and J is TRBJ2-5. TRBV21-1 is deemed a pseudogene. The CDR3 spans 15 residues. The DNA for the CDR3 is TGTGCCAGCAGCCCACGGAGACACAGACAAGAGACCCAGTACTTC. This translates into CASSPRRHRQETQYF.

The chain links TRBV11-2 to TRBJ1-1; D remains ambiguous. CDR1 is SGHAT and CDR2 is FQNNGV in the germline V gene. The CDR3 has 15 residues. Trimming pared 5 bases from V and 0 bases from J, leaving 13 bases between. In DNA form, the CDR3 reads TGTGCCAGCAGCCTCCGGGCACAGTTGAACACTGAAGCTTTCTTT. Encoded protein: CASSLRAQLNTEAFF.

The chain recombines TRBV24-1 with TRBJ1-2; 11 bases line up with TRBD1. Germline CDR1 reads KGHDR; CDR2 reads SFDVKD. The CDR3 runs 13 residues. The V segment lost 6 bases and the J segment 7 bases; nucleotides outside the gene matches: 3. DNA for the CDR3: TGTGCCACCAGTACGGGACAGGGGGGTGGCTACACCTTC. This codes for CATSTGQGGGYTF.

This chain connects TRBV5-1 to TRBJ2-1, with D possibly matching TRBD2 (5 bases). Trimming took off 4 bases at V and 8 bases at J, with 19 bases between the two ends. This CDR3 region has 15 residues. Germline CDR1 is SGHRS and CDR2 is YFSETQ. The CDR3 DNA follows: TGCGCCAGCAGCGTAGGAGGCAACCCCGGCTATGAGCAGTTCTTC. It encodes CASSVGGNPGYEQFF. The variable domain in full, completed from reference TRBV5-1 and TRBJ2-1, reads KAGVTQTPRYLIKTRGQQVTLSCSPISGHRSVSWYQQTPGQGLQFLFEYFSETQRNKGNFPGRFSGRQFSNSRSEMNVSTLELGDSALYLCASSVGGNPGYEQFFGPGTRLTVL.

This clone was detected only a few times. The chain couples TRBV11-1 to TRBJ1-5; a weak D match, TRBD1 (5 bases). Trimming removed 6 bases from V and 3 bases from J, with 15 bases in between. Germline assignment: CDR1 SGHAT and CDR2 FQDESV (reference sequence). The CDR3 is 15 residues long. The CDR3 region has the DNA TGTGCCAGCAGAGAGATGACAGTCCTCAATCAGCCCCAGCATTTT. The encoded protein is CASREMTVLNQPQHF.

The chain links TRBV18 to TRBJ2-1; a possible D gene is TRBD2 (6 bases). The V end was cut by 0 bases, the J end by 8 bases, with 8 bases between. There are 13 residues in the CDR3. Germline assignment: CDR1 KGHSH and CDR2 LQKENI. CDR3 sequence reads: CASSPPGGHEQFF. The CDR3 DNA reads TGTGCCAGCTCACCACCGGGGGGTCATGAGCAGTTCTTC.

The chain combines TRBV18 with TRBJ2-5, with unresolved D. Germline lookup yields CDR1 KGHSH and CDR2 LQKENI. Trimming removed 0 bases at V and 4 bases at J, with 6 bases between. This CDR3 contains 13 residues. The CDR3 coding sequence is TGTGCCAGCTCACCACCGGCTCGAGAGACCCAGTACTTC. This translates into CASSPPARETQYF.

This sequence joins TRBV7-8 and TRBJ1-5; D is uncertain. This CDR3 contains 13 residues. The germline V and J ends were trimmed by 2 bases and 4 bases, with 6 bases remaining between them. In germline, CDR1 is SGHVS, CDR2 FQNEAQ. The CDR3 coding sequence is TGTGCCAGCAGCTTATGGGGAAATCAGCCCCAGCATTTT. This gives the protein CASSLWGNQPQHF. The full variable domain, in which reference TRBV7-8 and TRBJ1-5 provide the parts outside the CDR3, is GAGVSQSPRYKVAKRGQDVALRCDPISGHVSLFWYQQALGQGPEFLTYFQNEAQLDKSGLPSDRFFAERPEGSVSTLKIQRTQQEDSAVYLCASSLWGNQPQHFGDGTRLSIL.

Of note for this clone: Germline is not matched at one junction end, which may reflect a read error. The genes are TRBV6-2 or TRBV6-3 and TRBJ2-4, with 7 bases aligning to TRBD2. The CDR3 consists of 12 residues. Germline V gives CDR1 MNHEY, CDR2 SVGEGT. The CDR3 sequence is CASSYLGGIKGF. The CDR3 nucleotides are TGTGCCAGCAGTTATTTGGGAGGGATCAAGGGCTTC.

The gene calls are TRBV7-8 and TRBJ2-7, with TRBD1 matching over 8 bases. CDR3 size: 14 residues. Losses at the gene ends were 3 bases for V and 0 bases for J; bases not matched to a gene: 1. Germline V gene lookup returns CDR1 SGHVS and CDR2 FQNEAQ. The CDR3 loop is CASSFGTGSYEQYF. The CDR3 DNA reads TGTGCCAGCAGCTTCGGGACAGGCTCCTACGAGCAGTACTTC.

CDR3 amino acids: CAWSQGTANTGELFF. CDR3 DNA sequence: TGTGCCTGGAGTCAGGGTACTGCGAACACCGGGGAGCTGTTTTTT. The chain employs TRBV30 and TRBJ2-2; D may be TRBD1 (5 bases). CDR1 is GTSNPN, CDR2 SVGIG, per germline (reference sequence). V lost 2 bases and J 0 bases, leaving 10 bases between the germline ends. The CDR3 runs 15 residues.